The clone carrying this T cell receptor beta chain was picked up a small number of times. No antigen is known for it. The data were taken from a study of neurological immune-mediated disorders. Synthesis of cDNA used 5'RACE (with 10-nucleotide random UMIs). TCRdb re-derived calls from the 5' RACE reads in MiXCR, one entry per CDR3 protein. The sample shows 50,000 to 55,000 distinct CDR3 sequences, about 3.8% of them seen only once. This CDR3 spans 15 amino acids. Trimming cost V 6 bases and J 5 bases; bases outside gene matches: 10. The germline V gene encodes CDR1 MDHEN and CDR2 SYDVKM. Whole-study findings and limits: None of the CDR3 amino acid sequences in expanded clones turned up in more than one subject, which points to private repertoires in all groups. Phylogenetic grouping assigned the repertoires of 18 of 34 multiple sclerosis patients to a single related-CDR3 cluster, representing a possible signature.

This receptor was taken from a man aged 60 to 75 with multiple sclerosis. The J gene is TRBJ2-1, the V gene TRBV28, with 7 positions matching TRBD1. The sample was PBMCs. The DNA of the CDR3 is TGTGCCAGCAGCCCAAGGGGACAGTTGGACAATGAGCAGTTCTTC. It is translated as CASSPRGQLDNEQFF. The variable domain in full, completed from reference TRBV28 and TRBJ2-1, reads DVKVTQSSRYLVKRTGEKVFLECVQDMDHENMFWYRQDPGLGLRLIYFSYDVKMKEKGDIPEGYSVSREKKERFSLILESASTNQTSMYLCASSPRGQLDNEQFFGPGTRLTVL.